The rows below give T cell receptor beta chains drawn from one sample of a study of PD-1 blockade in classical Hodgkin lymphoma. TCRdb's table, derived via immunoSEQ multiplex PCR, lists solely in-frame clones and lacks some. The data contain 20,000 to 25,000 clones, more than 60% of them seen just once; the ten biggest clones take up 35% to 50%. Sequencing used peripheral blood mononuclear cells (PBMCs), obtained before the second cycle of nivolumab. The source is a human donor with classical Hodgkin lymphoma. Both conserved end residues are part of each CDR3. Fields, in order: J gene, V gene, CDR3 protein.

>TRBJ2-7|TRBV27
CASRGRVGEQYF
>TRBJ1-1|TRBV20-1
CSVGIGIEAFF
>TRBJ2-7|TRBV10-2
CASSKGTSGSFYYEQYF
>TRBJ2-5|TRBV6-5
CASSQRETQYF
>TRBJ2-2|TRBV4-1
CASSLDTKAGGRVGELFF
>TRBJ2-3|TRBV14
CASSPIAGVLNTQYF
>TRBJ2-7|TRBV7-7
CASSLAAGVNYEQYF
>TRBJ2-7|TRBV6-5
CASSWTSGLSSYEQYF
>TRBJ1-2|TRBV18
CASSPFGASNYGYTF
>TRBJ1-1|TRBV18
CASSQRQNTEAFF
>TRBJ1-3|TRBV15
CATSRGLGTGISGNTIYF
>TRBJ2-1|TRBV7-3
CASSLVALANEQFF
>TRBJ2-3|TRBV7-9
CASSSQLTDTQYF
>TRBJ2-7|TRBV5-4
CASSLQRQGAREQYF
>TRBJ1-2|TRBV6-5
CASSTGEVRGYTF
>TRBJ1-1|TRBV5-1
CASSLSAANTEAFF
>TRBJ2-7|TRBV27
CASSFGTGVVEQYF
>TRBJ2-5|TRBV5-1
CASSSQQGYETQYF
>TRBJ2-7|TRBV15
CATSRDEQGEQYF
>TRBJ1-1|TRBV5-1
CASSLEVRGSTEAFF
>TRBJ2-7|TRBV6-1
CASSEGSPIYEQYF
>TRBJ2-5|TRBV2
CASKAGGQETQYF
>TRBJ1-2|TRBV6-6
CASTKVESYGYTF
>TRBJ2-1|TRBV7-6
CASSVGDEQFF
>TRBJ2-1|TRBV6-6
CASSFRPPPNEQFF
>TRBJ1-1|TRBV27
CASRLVGSFTEAFF
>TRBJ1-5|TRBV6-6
CASSYDRASQPQHF
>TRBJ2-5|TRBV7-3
CASSLDGRGGTQYF
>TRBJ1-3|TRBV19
CASSITGSRGNTIYF
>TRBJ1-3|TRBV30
CAWSTGPGNTIYF
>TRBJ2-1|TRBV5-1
CASSWRLAGVSYNEQFF
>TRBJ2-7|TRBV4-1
CASSQVGGYEQYF
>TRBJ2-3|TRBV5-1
CASSLGSGRTDTQYF
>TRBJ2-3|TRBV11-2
CASSRQVDTQYF
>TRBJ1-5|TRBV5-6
CASSHLGNHSLQPQHF
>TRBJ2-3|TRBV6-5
CASSPQDSDTQYF
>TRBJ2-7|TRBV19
CATKTGDSNYEQYF
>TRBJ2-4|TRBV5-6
CASSLRGYPSSF
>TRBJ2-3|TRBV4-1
CASSQVTGTQYF
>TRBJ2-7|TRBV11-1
CASSRDRITEQYF
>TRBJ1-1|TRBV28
CASSLAPGAGSTEAFF
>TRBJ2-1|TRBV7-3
CASSPSGTNNEQFF
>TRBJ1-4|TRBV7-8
CASSLSGEKLFF
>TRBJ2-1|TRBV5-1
CASSPGTSNTRSYNEQFF
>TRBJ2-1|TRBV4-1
CASSPLGAMKQFF
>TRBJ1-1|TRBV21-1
CASSTLTGYQVGAFF
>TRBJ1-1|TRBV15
CATSRQGLLNTEAFF
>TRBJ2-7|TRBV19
CASGTPRQGVYEQYF
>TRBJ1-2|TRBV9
CASSERGTGYGYTF
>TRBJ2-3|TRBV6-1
CASDTGATDTQYF
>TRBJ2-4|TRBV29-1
CSAENQNIQYF